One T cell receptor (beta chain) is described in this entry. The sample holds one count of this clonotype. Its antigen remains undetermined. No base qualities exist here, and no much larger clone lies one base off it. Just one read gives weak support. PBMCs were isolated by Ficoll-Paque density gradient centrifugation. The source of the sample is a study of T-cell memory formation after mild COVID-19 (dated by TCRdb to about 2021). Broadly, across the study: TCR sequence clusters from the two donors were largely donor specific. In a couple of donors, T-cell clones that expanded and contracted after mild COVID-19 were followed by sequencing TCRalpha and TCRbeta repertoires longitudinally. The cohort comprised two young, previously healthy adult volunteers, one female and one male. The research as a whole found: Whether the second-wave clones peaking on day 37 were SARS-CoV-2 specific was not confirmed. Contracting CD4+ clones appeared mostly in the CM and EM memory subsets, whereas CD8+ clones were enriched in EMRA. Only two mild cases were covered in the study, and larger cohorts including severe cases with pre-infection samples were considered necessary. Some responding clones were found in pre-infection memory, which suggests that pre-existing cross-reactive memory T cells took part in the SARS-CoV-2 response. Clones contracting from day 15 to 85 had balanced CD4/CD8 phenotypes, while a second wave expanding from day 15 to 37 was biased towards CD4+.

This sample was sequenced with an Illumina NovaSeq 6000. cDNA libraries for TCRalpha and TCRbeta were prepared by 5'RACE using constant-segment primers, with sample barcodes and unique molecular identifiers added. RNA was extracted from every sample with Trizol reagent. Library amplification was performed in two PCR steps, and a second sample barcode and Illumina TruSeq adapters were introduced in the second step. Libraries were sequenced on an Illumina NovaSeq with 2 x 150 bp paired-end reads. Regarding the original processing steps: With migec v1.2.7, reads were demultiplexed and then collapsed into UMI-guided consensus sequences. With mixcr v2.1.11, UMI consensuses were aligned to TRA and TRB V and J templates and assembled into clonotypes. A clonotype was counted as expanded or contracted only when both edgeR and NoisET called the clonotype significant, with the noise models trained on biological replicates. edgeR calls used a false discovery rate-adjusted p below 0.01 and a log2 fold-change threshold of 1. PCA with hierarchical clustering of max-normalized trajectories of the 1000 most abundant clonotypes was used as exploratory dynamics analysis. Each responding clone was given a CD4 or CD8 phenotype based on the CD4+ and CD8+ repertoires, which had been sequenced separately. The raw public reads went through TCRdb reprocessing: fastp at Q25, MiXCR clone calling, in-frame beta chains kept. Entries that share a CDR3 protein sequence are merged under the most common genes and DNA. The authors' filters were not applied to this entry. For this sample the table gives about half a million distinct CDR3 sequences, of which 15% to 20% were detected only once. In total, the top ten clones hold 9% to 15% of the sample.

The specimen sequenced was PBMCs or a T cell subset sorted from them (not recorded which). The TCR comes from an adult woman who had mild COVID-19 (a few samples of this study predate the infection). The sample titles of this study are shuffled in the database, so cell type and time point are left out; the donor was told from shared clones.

The DNA reads TGTGCCAGCAGTGAACTCGACAGAAGAGTCTCCTACAATGAGCAGTTCTTC. Its translation is CASSELDRRVSYNEQFF. The chain employs TRBV6-1 and TRBJ2-1; the D segment could be TRBD1, given 5 matching bases. From the germline V gene, CDR1 is MNHNS and CDR2 is SASEGT. Between the V and J ends, shortened by 2 bases and 0 bases respectively, the junction contains 14 bases. Including the terminal cysteine and phenylalanine, the CDR3 comprises 17 residues. Here the CDR3 DNA is all that survives: 51 bases in frame from base 1.